A selection of T cell receptor beta chains follows, all from one sample in a study of blood T cell repertoires in COVID-19. Using immunoSEQ multiplex PCR, the repertoire was profiled, and TCRdb retains in-frame clones only, with some absent. The repertoire holds around 130,000 clones, with 85% to 90% as singletons. The sample consisted of peripheral blood. These receptors all come from a man in his sixties or seventies with active or convalescent COVID-19. CDR3s include the opening cysteine and the closing phenylalanine or tryptophan. Each record gives: J gene, V gene, D gene, clone size, CDR3 DNA, CDR3 protein. D genes are given only for firm matches. Clone size appears in some rows only: once, few, many, or a class for an expanded clone.

J gene: TRBJ2-7
V gene: TRBV11-2
D gene: NA
clone size: once
CDR3 DNA: TGTGCCAGCAGCTTGGACAGTCTCTACGAGCAGTACTTC
CDR3 protein: CASSLDSLYEQYF

J gene: TRBJ1-2
V gene: TRBV14
D gene: NA
clone size: NA
CDR3 DNA: TGTGCCAGCAGCCGTACACAGGGTTGGGACTATGGCTACACCTTC
CDR3 protein: CASSRTQGWDYGYTF

J gene: TRBJ2-6
V gene: TRBV7-2
D gene: NA
clone size: NA
CDR3 DNA: TGTGCCAGCAGCTTAAGGGGATCTGGGGCCAACGTCCTGACTTTC
CDR3 protein: CASSLRGSGANVLTF

J gene: TRBJ2-7
V gene: TRBV5-1
D gene: NA
clone size: NA
CDR3 DNA: TGCGCCAGCAGCTTGGAGGCGGGGCCCTACGAGCAGTACTTC
CDR3 protein: CASSLEAGPYEQYF

J gene: TRBJ2-5
V gene: TRBV7-4
D gene: TRBD2
clone size: NA
CDR3 DNA: TGTGCCAGCAGCTTCGGGAGGGACCAAGAGACCCAGTACTTC
CDR3 protein: CASSFGRDQETQYF

J gene: TRBJ2-1
V gene: TRBV5-1
D gene: TRBD1
clone size: NA
CDR3 DNA: TGCGCCAGCAGCTTCGCGGGACAGGGACATGAGCAGTTCTTC
CDR3 protein: CASSFAGQGHEQFF

J gene: TRBJ1-1
V gene: TRBV19
D gene: NA
clone size: NA
CDR3 DNA: TGTGCCAGTAGTACCCAGGCCCAAAACACTGAAGCTTTCTTT
CDR3 protein: CASSTQAQNTEAFF

J gene: TRBJ2-7
V gene: TRBV19
D gene: NA
clone size: NA
CDR3 DNA: TGTGCCAGTAGTATAACAGGAGTCTTCTACGAGCAGTACTTC
CDR3 protein: CASSITGVFYEQYF

J gene: TRBJ2-1
V gene: TRBV12-5
D gene: TRBD2
clone size: NA
CDR3 DNA: TGTGCTAGTGGTTTGGGACTAGCGGGAGTCCCGGGTGAGCAGTTCTTC
CDR3 protein: CASGLGLAGVPGEQFF

J gene: TRBJ2-1
V gene: TRBV12-3/TRBV12-4
D gene: NA
clone size: NA
CDR3 DNA: TGTGCCAGCAGTTTACAATACAATGAGCAGTTCTTC
CDR3 protein: CASSLQYNEQFF

J gene: TRBJ2-7
V gene: TRBV6-4
D gene: NA
clone size: NA
CDR3 DNA: TGTTCCCAATACGGGTTCATCATCGAGACCTACGAGCAGTACTTC
CDR3 protein: CSQYGFIIETYEQYF

J gene: TRBJ2-7
V gene: TRBV7-9
D gene: NA
clone size: NA
CDR3 DNA: TGTGCCAGCAGCTTTTCGACAGATTCCTACGAGCAGTACTTC
CDR3 protein: CASSFSTDSYEQYF

J gene: TRBJ1-6
V gene: TRBV10-3
D gene: NA
clone size: NA
CDR3 DNA: TGTGCCATCAGTGAGAATAGAGGGGGAGAATATAATTCACCCCTCCACTTT
CDR3 protein: CAISENRGGEYNSPLHF

J gene: TRBJ2-5
V gene: TRBV18
D gene: TRBD2
clone size: NA
CDR3 DNA: TGTGCCAGCTCACCATCGGGGGGCCAAGAGACCCAGTACTTC
CDR3 protein: CASSPSGGQETQYF

J gene: TRBJ2-3
V gene: TRBV29-1
D gene: NA
clone size: NA
CDR3 DNA: TGCAGCATAATGCAGGGGCCGGGAGATACGCAGTATTTT
CDR3 protein: CSIMQGPGDTQYF

J gene: TRBJ2-3
V gene: TRBV2
D gene: NA
clone size: NA
CDR3 DNA: TGTGCCAGCAGTGAATCCGCTCCGGGACTCATCACAGATACGCAGTATTTT
CDR3 protein: CASSESAPGLITDTQYF

J gene: TRBJ2-5
V gene: TRBV27
D gene: TRBD1
clone size: NA
CDR3 DNA: TGTGCCAGCAGCTCCACCGCGAACAGGGGGGAGACCCAGTACTTC
CDR3 protein: CASSSTANRGETQYF

J gene: TRBJ1-5
V gene: TRBV10-1
D gene: NA
clone size: NA
CDR3 DNA: TGCGCCAGCAGTGAGTCGGAAGGACTGCGGCGGGGGCAGCCCCAGCATTTT
CDR3 protein: CASSESEGLRRGQPQHF

J gene: TRBJ1-5
V gene: TRBV7-9
D gene: TRBD1
clone size: NA
CDR3 DNA: TGTGCCAGCAGCTTATCGGGACAGCAGTGGGAGCCCCAGCATTTT
CDR3 protein: CASSLSGQQWEPQHF

J gene: TRBJ2-2
V gene: TRBV2
D gene: NA
clone size: NA
CDR3 DNA: TGTGCCAGCAGCCTTACCGGGGAGCTGTTTTTT
CDR3 protein: CASSLTGELFF

J gene: TRBJ1-1
V gene: TRBV10-3
D gene: NA
clone size: NA
CDR3 DNA: TGTGCCATCGGAGCCCTGAACACTGAAGCTTTCTTT
CDR3 protein: CAIGALNTEAFF

J gene: TRBJ1-1
V gene: TRBV6-1
D gene: NA
clone size: NA
CDR3 DNA: TGTGCCAGCAGTGAAGCGCAAGGGGTTGGTGAAGCTTTCTTT
CDR3 protein: CASSEAQGVGEAFF

J gene: TRBJ2-1
V gene: TRBV14
D gene: TRBD2
clone size: once
CDR3 DNA: TGTGCCAGCAGCCAACTCTCCGGGGAGAGCGGGAGGAATTGGGAGTTCTTC
CDR3 protein: CASSQLSGESGRNWEFF

J gene: TRBJ1-2
V gene: TRBV28
D gene: NA
clone size: NA
CDR3 DNA: TGTGCCACCGCAGGGGCTTTCGATGGCTACACCTTC
CDR3 protein: CATAGAFDGYTF

J gene: TRBJ2-7
V gene: TRBV19
D gene: NA
clone size: NA
CDR3 DNA: TGTGCCAGTAGTACCGTCCTAGTAAGGGGTTCCTACGAGCAGTACTTC
CDR3 protein: CASSTVLVRGSYEQYF

J gene: TRBJ2-1
V gene: TRBV21-1
D gene: NA
clone size: once
CDR3 DNA: TGTGCCAGCAGCGAAAAAGCGCGATCCTACAATGAGCAGTTCTTC
CDR3 protein: CASSEKARSYNEQFF

J gene: TRBJ2-5
V gene: TRBV11-2
D gene: TRBD2
clone size: once
CDR3 DNA: TGTGCCAGCAGCTTGGGGAGGGACGCGTACCAAGAGACCCAGTACTTC
CDR3 protein: CASSLGRDAYQETQYF

J gene: TRBJ1-2
V gene: TRBV30
D gene: NA
clone size: once
CDR3 DNA: TGTGCCTGGAGTAAGGGGAACTATGGCTACACCTTC
CDR3 protein: CAWSKGNYGYTF

J gene: TRBJ2-1
V gene: TRBV2
D gene: TRBD2
clone size: NA
CDR3 DNA: TGTGCCAGCAGTCCGGGGGGGAGCTCCTACAATGAGCAGTTCTTC
CDR3 protein: CASSPGGSSYNEQFF

J gene: TRBJ2-7
V gene: TRBV5-1
D gene: NA
clone size: NA
CDR3 DNA: TGCGCCAGCAGGTCGGGATTGTTTAGCGACGAGCAGTACTTC
CDR3 protein: CASRSGLFSDEQYF

J gene: TRBJ1-2
V gene: TRBV5-1
D gene: TRBD1
clone size: once
CDR3 DNA: TGCGCCAGCAGCTTGGGAGGGACAGGGTATGGCTACACCTTC
CDR3 protein: CASSLGGTGYGYTF

J gene: TRBJ1-2
V gene: TRBV24-1
D gene: TRBD1
clone size: NA
CDR3 DNA: TGTGCCACCAGTGATACTCGTACAGGGGGCGGCTACACCTTC
CDR3 protein: CATSDTRTGGGYTF

J gene: TRBJ1-5
V gene: TRBV6-6
D gene: NA
clone size: NA
CDR3 DNA: TGTGCCAGCACCCAAACGGGACTGAGCAATCAGCCCCAGCATTTT
CDR3 protein: CASTQTGLSNQPQHF

J gene: TRBJ2-1
V gene: TRBV7-6
D gene: NA
clone size: NA
CDR3 DNA: TGTGCCAGCAGCTTGGGTCATGGGGGAGCGGGTTATGAGCAGTTCTTC
CDR3 protein: CASSLGHGGAGYEQFF

J gene: TRBJ1-2
V gene: TRBV24-1
D gene: TRBD1
clone size: NA
CDR3 DNA: TGTGCCACCAGTGCAAAGGGGACAGAAGGCTATGGCTACACCTTC
CDR3 protein: CATSAKGTEGYGYTF

J gene: TRBJ2-5
V gene: TRBV5-1
D gene: NA
clone size: once
CDR3 DNA: TGCGCCAGCAGCTTGGGTATTGCGGATCTCGGGGAAGAGACCCAGTACTTC
CDR3 protein: CASSLGIADLGEETQYF

J gene: TRBJ1-1
V gene: TRBV6-1
D gene: NA
clone size: NA
CDR3 DNA: TGTGCCAGCAGTGAAGTTCCGGGACACCAAGCTTTCTTT
CDR3 protein: CASSEVPGHQAFF

J gene: TRBJ2-7
V gene: TRBV7-2
D gene: TRBD2
clone size: NA
CDR3 DNA: TGTGCCAGCAGCTTAGCCGCGGCGGGGGCCTACGAGCAGTACTTC
CDR3 protein: CASSLAAAGAYEQYF

J gene: TRBJ2-5
V gene: TRBV12-3/TRBV12-4
D gene: NA
clone size: NA
CDR3 DNA: TGTGCCAGCAGTTTTTTCCCCTATGAGACCCAGTACTTC
CDR3 protein: CASSFFPYETQYF

J gene: TRBJ2-6
V gene: TRBV6-1
D gene: TRBD1
clone size: NA
CDR3 DNA: TGTGCCAGCAGTGGAGGGGGCCCTAGATCCCTCTCTGGGGCCAACGTCCTGACTTTC
CDR3 protein: CASSGGGPRSLSGANVLTF

J gene: TRBJ1-1
V gene: TRBV19
D gene: NA
clone size: NA
CDR3 DNA: TGTGCCAGTAGTACCTGGACAGAGGGCACTGAAGCTTTCTTT
CDR3 protein: CASSTWTEGTEAFF

J gene: TRBJ1-1
V gene: TRBV5-6
D gene: TRBD1
clone size: once
CDR3 DNA: TGTGCCAGCAGCTTTCTTGACAGGGGAGGCGCTGAAGCTTTCTTT
CDR3 protein: CASSFLDRGGAEAFF

J gene: TRBJ2-3
V gene: TRBV27
D gene: TRBD2
clone size: NA
CDR3 DNA: TGTGCCAGCAGTCCACCCCCGACTAGCTTGTCCACAGATACGCAGTATTTT
CDR3 protein: CASSPPPTSLSTDTQYF

J gene: TRBJ2-2
V gene: TRBV6-4
D gene: NA
clone size: NA
CDR3 DNA: TGTGCCAGCAGTCGCCGGGTTACCGGGGAGCTGTTTTTT
CDR3 protein: CASSRRVTGELFF

J gene: TRBJ2-5
V gene: TRBV11-2
D gene: NA
clone size: NA
CDR3 DNA: TGTGCCAGCAGCTTAGAACGGGCAGGGTTAGAGACCCAGTACTTC
CDR3 protein: CASSLERAGLETQYF

J gene: TRBJ1-4
V gene: TRBV3-1/TRBV3-2
D gene: NA
clone size: NA
CDR3 DNA: TGTGCCAGCAGCCAACGGGTGAATGAAAAACTGTTTTTT
CDR3 protein: CASSQRVNEKLFF

J gene: TRBJ1-2
V gene: TRBV30
D gene: TRBD1
clone size: NA
CDR3 DNA: TGTGCCTGGAGTCTCCCCGACAGGGACTATGGCTACACCTTC
CDR3 protein: CAWSLPDRDYGYTF

J gene: TRBJ1-6
V gene: TRBV28
D gene: NA
clone size: NA
CDR3 DNA: TGTGCCAGCGGGGGGAGGAATAATTCACCCCTCCACTTT
CDR3 protein: CASGGRNNSPLHF

J gene: TRBJ1-6
V gene: TRBV14
D gene: TRBD1
clone size: NA
CDR3 DNA: TGTGCCAGCAGCCCAAGCTTCAGGGGGGACTCACCCCTCCACTTT
CDR3 protein: CASSPSFRGDSPLHF

J gene: TRBJ2-5
V gene: TRBV5-8
D gene: TRBD2
clone size: NA
CDR3 DNA: TGTGCCAGCAGCTGGCGGGGGGGACTCCAAGAGACCCAGTACTTC
CDR3 protein: CASSWRGGLQETQYF

J gene: TRBJ2-1
V gene: TRBV7-3
D gene: TRBD1
clone size: NA
CDR3 DNA: TGTGCCAGCAGCCGGTACGCCGGGACAGGGGCCTACAATGAGCAGTTCTTC
CDR3 protein: CASSRYAGTGAYNEQFF

J gene: TRBJ1-6
V gene: TRBV5-1
D gene: NA
clone size: NA
CDR3 DNA: TGCGCCAGCAGCGGCGAGGCAGGGAATAATTCACCCCTCCACTTT
CDR3 protein: CASSGEAGNNSPLHF

J gene: TRBJ2-1
V gene: TRBV18
D gene: TRBD2
clone size: NA
CDR3 DNA: TGTGCCAGCTCAAGGGGACTAGCGGGAGGGTCCTACAATGAGCAGTTCTTC
CDR3 protein: CASSRGLAGGSYNEQFF

J gene: TRBJ2-3
V gene: TRBV7-3
D gene: TRBD2
clone size: NA
CDR3 DNA: TGTGCCAGCAGCTTAACTGCGGGAGAGTTGAGAGGGCAGTATTTT
CDR3 protein: CASSLTAGELRGQYF

J gene: TRBJ1-2
V gene: TRBV7-2
D gene: TRBD1
clone size: NA
CDR3 DNA: TGTGCCAGCAGCCCTCACACAGGGGGTGGGGGAGGCTACACCTTC
CDR3 protein: CASSPHTGGGGGYTF